Shown below are 8 T cell receptor beta chains from a single sample sequenced in a study of CDR3 diversity in severe acne (dated by TCRdb to between 2017 and 2020). Libraries were constructed by PCR. Sequencer: Illumina HiSeq 2000. The public reads were reanalyzed by TCRdb: fastp trimming at Q25, MiXCR alignment, in-frame beta chains only. Rows matching on CDR3 protein sequence are summarized as one entry with the most common DNA and genes. The sample table contains approximately 79,000 distinct CDR3 sequences; only one count was recorded for around 50% of them. The top ten hold around 10% of the sample. The sequenced sample was blood. The receptor set was obtained from a male donor in good health, serving as a control.

This clonotype was seen a handful of times. V and J are TRBV7-9 and TRBJ2-7, with 9 bases that match TRBD2. In germline, CDR1 is SEHNR, CDR2 FQNEAQ (reference sequence). The CDR3 contains 16 residues. V shed 0 bases, J shed 2 bases, and the junction held 5 bases outside the gene matches. In DNA, the CDR3 is TGTGCCAGCAGCTTAGCTAGCGGGAGCGGGGCCTACGAGCAGTACTTC. It codes for CASSLASGSGAYEQYF.

The chain uses TRBV2 and TRBJ2-7, with 9 bases fitting TRBD1. Germline CDR1 is SNHLY and CDR2 is FYNNEI. V lost 10 bases and J lost 2; bases outside the gene matches: 9. CDR3 length: 14 amino acids. This chain's CDR3 is CATRGQGLPYEQYF. In DNA, the CDR3 is TGTGCCACCCGGGGACAGGGACTCCCCTACGAGCAGTACTTC.

This chain joins TRBV2 and TRBJ1-2; D gene uncertain. CDR1 is SNHLY, CDR2 FYNNEI, per germline. The germline V and J ends were trimmed by 6 bases and 4 bases, with 9 bases remaining between them. This CDR3 comprises 12 residues. The CDR3 here is CASRNLLYGYTF. The CDR3 coding sequence is TGTGCCAGCAGGAATCTTCTCTATGGCTACACCTTC.

The chain joins TRBV27 to TRBJ2-7; 10 nucleotides line up with TRBD2. The V gene end was trimmed by 5 bases and the J gene end by 3 bases; junction bases not matched to a gene: 7. The CDR3 runs to 15 residues. Germline CDR1 MNHEY, CDR2 SMNVEV (reference sequence). CDR3 DNA: TGTGCCAGCAGTACCTCTAGCGGGAGCTTCTACGAGCAGTACTTC. It is translated as CASSTSSGSFYEQYF.

This clonotype was detected ten times or more. This may come from a read error, since a much larger clone is one base off. V and J are TRBV20-1 and TRBJ2-1; the D gene could be TRBD1 or TRBD2 (5 bases each). Trimming stripped 3 bases from V and 4 bases from J, with 16 bases between. Germline assignment: CDR1 DFQATT and CDR2 SNEGSKA (reference sequence). This CDR3 has 15 amino acids. CDR3 region: CSASLGSREYNEQFF. In DNA, the CDR3 is TGCAGTGCTAGTCTCGGTAGCAGGGAGTACAATGAGCAGTTCTTC.

V gene TRBV9 combines with J gene TRBJ1-1; perhaps TRBD1 as D (6 bases). This CDR3 spans 14 amino acids. Germline CDR1 SGDLS, CDR2 YYNGEE. Trimming took 2 bases from V and 0 from J, leaving 8 bases between them. The CDR3 coding sequence is TGTGCCAGCAGCGTGGACAGCCTGAACACTGAAGCTTTCTTT. Translation gives CASSVDSLNTEAFF.

Note on this clonotype: The CDR3 ends on some other residue instead of the conserved phenylalanine or tryptophan, so this is likely a read error. No DNA is shown, since the ends of the CDR3 on it are uncertain; the CDR3 is the one TCRdb lists. The chain employs TRBV10-3 and TRBJ2-7; the D segment call TRBD1 is taken from the table without a DNA check. The germline CDR1 and CDR2 sequences are ENHRY and SYGVKD. The CDR3 length is 9 residues, termini included. CDR3 protein: CAISESKWT.

CDR3 DNA: TGTGCCATCGAGGCGGGACTAGCGGGAGGTTACGAGCAGTACTTC. Amino acid sequence: CAIEAGLAGGYEQYF. The chain recombines TRBV10-3 with TRBJ2-7, with 15 bases lining up with TRBD2. The CDR3 runs to 15 residues. Losses at the gene ends were 8 bases for V and 4 bases for J; bases not matched to a gene: 6. Per germline, CDR1 ENHRY and CDR2 SYGVKD.